The 31 T cell receptor beta chains given below trace back to one sample, sequenced in a study of T cells in women clearing cervical HPV infection. Only in-frame clones appear in the TCRdb table, and some are missing; sequencing was by immunoSEQ multiplex PCR. The repertoire table contains fewer than 35,000 clones. The material sequenced was blood buffy coat. All receptors derive from a woman aged 18 to 69 with a cervical HPV16 infection that either progressed to CIN3+ or cleared (not recorded which).

Of note for this clone: The read terminates 3 residues ahead of where the CDR3 ends, so the germline J gene completes it. The rearrangement joins TRBV9 to TRBJ2-7; TRBD2 might be the D (6 bases). CDR1 and CDR2 (germline): SGDLS, YYNGEE. Trimming shortened V by 0 bases and J by 3 bases, and 10 bases separated the two germline ends. The CDR3 loop spans 14 amino acids. The DNA read from the CDR3 is TGTGCCAGCAGCGTAGGGGACTCCCTCTACGAG. Its translation is CASSVGDSLYE. The CDR3 reads in full as CASSVGDSLYEQYF.

For this clone: The sequence runs out 3 residues before the end of the CDR3; the remainder is reconstructed from the germline J gene. The rearrangement uses TRBV7-8 and TRBJ2-2, with a possible D match to TRBD1 (5 bases). The V gene lost 2 bases and the J gene lost 6 bases, with 22 bases spanning the gap. This CDR3 comprises 18 residues. Germline values: CDR1 SGHVS, CDR2 FQNEAQ. CDR3 sequence: CASSLRGLDFKGSGELFF. CDR3 bases read: TGTGCCAGCAGCTTACGAGGTTTAGATTTCAAGGGGTCCGGGGAG.

A note on this clone: The read ends 3 residues before the CDR3 terminus; that terminus is restored from the germline J gene. This sequence joins TRBV7-9 and TRBJ1-2, with unresolved D. Trimming cost V 2 bases and J 4 bases, with 14 bases left between them. The germline gives CDR1 SEHNR, CDR2 FQNEAQ (reference sequence). The CDR3 covers 15 residues. CDR3 bases read: TGTGCCAGCAGCTTATTGGAAGTCGAGCGCTATGGC. Its protein is CASSLLEVERYG. The full CDR3 protein is CASSLLEVERYGYTF.

On this clone itself: The CDR3 end is not reached by the read, which stops 3 residues before it; the germline J gene fills it in. The rearrangement uses TRBV7-9 and TRBJ2-4; D remains ambiguous. CDR1 SEHNR and CDR2 FQNEAQ come from the germline V gene (reference sequence). The CDR3 consists of 13 residues. Incomplete CDR3 DNA: TGTGCCAGCAGCCTCCGCGAACCCTATGGT. It specifies CASSLREPYG. The CDR3, in full, reads CASSLREPYGQYF.

Regarding this clone: The read falls 3 residues short of the CDR3 end, and the missing part is taken from the germline J gene. The chain carries TRBV18 and TRBJ1-5, with a possible D match to TRBD1 (5 bases). Between the trimmed V and J ends, which lost 3 bases and 1 base, there was a span of 13 bases. Germline CDR1 is KGHSH and CDR2 is LQKENI. The CDR3 has 16 residues. Incomplete CDR3 DNA: TGTGCCAGCTCACCCCGGTCGGGGGGGAGCAATCAGCCC. Translation: CASSPRSGGSNQP. The entire CDR3 reads CASSPRSGGSNQPQHF.

CDR3 protein: CASRHNVAGGGYNEQFF. Partial CDR3 DNA: TGTGCCAGCAGACATAACGTAGCGGGGGGCGGGTACAATGAG. The rearrangement uses TRBV6-2 or TRBV6-3 and TRBJ2-1; 10 nucleotides agree with TRBD2. The read ends 3 residues before the CDR3 terminus; that terminus is restored from the germline J gene. J was trimmed by 4 bases and V by 6 bases; bases with no gene match: 12. Germline CDR1 MNHEY, CDR2 SVGEGT. CDR3 length: 17 residues.

For this clone: The sequence runs out 3 residues before the end of the CDR3; the remainder is reconstructed from the germline J gene. The V call is TRBV7-9, the J call TRBJ2-3; D is ambiguous. This CDR3 is built from 13 residues. The V end lost 7 bases, the J end lost 0 bases, and 8 bases lay between the germline ends. Germline assignment: CDR1 SEHNR and CDR2 FQNEAQ (reference sequence). Incomplete CDR3 DNA: TGTGCCAGCAAAAATCCGAGCACAGATACG. This codes for CASKNPSTDT. The whole CDR3 sequence is CASKNPSTDTQYF.

A note on this clone: The missing CDR3 end, 3 residues past where the read stops, is filled in from the germline J gene. The chain joins TRBV19 to TRBJ1-2; D remains unclear. Per germline, CDR1 LNHDA and CDR2 SQIVND (reference sequence). This CDR3 spans 15 amino acids. The CDR3: CASSSYSEVTDTYTF. The CDR3 DNA, read in part, is TGTGCCAGTAGCAGCTACTCGGAGGTCACAGATACC.

Notes on this clone: Other DNA sequences from this sample encode an identical CDR3 as well. The CDR3 here is CASSPGLERGSKYTF. CDR3 bases read: TGTGCCAGCAGCCCGGGACTGGAGCGGGGGTCCAAG. V and J are TRBV7-9 and TRBJ1-2, with D tentatively TRBD1 (5 bases). The missing CDR3 end, 3 residues past where the read stops, is filled in from the germline J gene. This CDR3 is 15 amino acids long. Germline V gene sequence: CDR1 SEHNR, CDR2 FQNEAQ (reference sequence).

The sequenced part of the CDR3 DNA is TGTGCCTGGAGTGTAACAGGGACAGGAGGC. Translated, it gives CAWSVTGTGG. The full-length CDR3 reads as CAWSVTGTGGYTF. The chain is built from TRBV30 and TRBJ1-2; 8 bases map to TRBD1. The read ends 3 residues shy of where the CDR3 ends; the end is completed using the germline J gene. This CDR3 has 13 residues. The germline gives CDR1 GTSNPN, CDR2 SVGIG (reference sequence).

Worth noting for this clone: The read is 3 residues too short to cover the CDR3 end, so that end is filled in from the germline J gene. This chain uses TRBV6-1 with TRBJ1-2, with TRBD1 identical over 7 bases. This CDR3 region has 14 residues. Germline-derived CDR1 and CDR2 are MNHNS and SASEGT. The part of the CDR3 DNA that was read is TGTGCCAGCAGTGAGCGGACAGGACGATACGAC. It encodes CASSERTGRYD. The whole CDR3 sequence reads CASSERTGRYDYTF.

Regarding this clone: Coverage ceases 3 residues before the CDR3 finishes, and the germline J gene fills in the end. This sequence joins TRBV12-3 or TRBV12-4 and TRBJ1-2; D remains unclear. The CDR3 consists of 15 residues. The V and J ends lost 5 bases and 4 bases respectively, with 17 bases between them. Incomplete CDR3 DNA: TGTGCCAGCAGTACTACCAGAAGGAAATCCTATGGC. Translating gives CASSTTRRKSYG. The whole CDR3 is CASSTTRRKSYGYTF.

About this clone: The read stops 3 residues short of the end of the CDR3; the missing end is completed from the germline J gene. The chain has TRBV6-2 or TRBV6-3 and TRBJ1-2; 11 bases are a match to TRBD1. The CDR3 covers 14 residues. From germline, CDR1 is MNHEY and CDR2 SVGEGT. Partial CDR3 DNA: TGTGCCAGCAGTCGAAGGACAGGGGGCGATGAC. Protein sequence: CASSRRTGGDD. The whole CDR3 protein reads CASSRRTGGDDYTF.

Details on this clone: A read error may produce the germline difference seen at one junction end. Coverage ceases 3 residues before the CDR3 finishes, and the germline J gene fills in the end. The chain links TRBV19 to TRBJ2-4; D may be TRBD2 (6 bases). CDR3 size: 14 residues. CDR1 is LNHDA, CDR2 SQIVND, per germline (reference sequence). The covered CDR3 bases are TGTGCCAGGAGTATACGGGGGTTGAAAAACATT. Protein: CARSIRGLKNI. The entire CDR3 sequence reads CARSIRGLKNIQYF.

A word on this clone: The read halts 3 residues ahead of the CDR3 end, with the missing end drawn from the germline J gene. This chain links TRBV7-2 with TRBJ2-1; D ambiguous. The V and J ends lost 1 base and 4 bases respectively, with 8 bases between them. The CDR3 length is 14 residues. In germline, CDR1 is SGHTA, CDR2 FQGNSA. The part of the CDR3 DNA that was read is TGTGCCAGCAGCTTAGACGGTATATACAATGAG. Translation gives CASSLDGIYNE. Given in full, the CDR3 is CASSLDGIYNEQFF. Filled out from reference TRBV7-2 and TRBJ2-1, the complete variable domain reads GAGVSQSPSNKVTEKGKDVELRCDPISGHTALYWYRQSLGQGLEFLIYFQGNSAPDKSGLPSDRFSAERTGGSVSTLTIQRTQQEDSAVYLCASSLDGIYNEQFFGPGTRLTVL.

Remarks on this clone: The read halts 3 residues ahead of the CDR3 end, with the missing end drawn from the germline J gene. V and J are TRBV18 and TRBJ1-6; no reliable D call. Germline CDR1 and CDR2: KGHSH and LQKENI. CDR3 length: 17 amino acids. Trimming removed 1 base at V and 0 bases at J, with 10 bases between. CDR3 loop: CASSPRTGSSYNSPLHF. The covered CDR3 bases are TGTGCCAGCTCACCACGGACGGGGAGCTCCTATAATTCACCC.

Notes on this clone: The missing CDR3 end, 3 residues past where the read stops, is filled in from the germline J gene. The chain joins TRBV28 to TRBJ1-2; the D is unclear. Trimming cost V 7 bases and J 4 bases, with 13 bases left between them. CDR1 is MDHEN and CDR2 is SYDVKM in the germline V gene. The CDR3 contains 13 residues. The CDR3 DNA, read in part, is TGTGCCAGCACCCCGGGGTACGGCTATGGC. Translated, it gives CASTPGYGYG. The entire CDR3 sequence reads CASTPGYGYGYTF.

With respect to this clone: The read terminates 3 residues ahead of where the CDR3 ends, so the germline J gene completes it. The chain couples TRBV2 to TRBJ1-2; D is ambiguous. Trimming removed 3 bases from V and 2 bases from J, with 13 bases in between. Germline-derived CDR1 and CDR2 are SNHLY and FYNNEI. The CDR3 spans 15 residues. The DNA read from the CDR3 is TGTGCCAGCAGTGACCCCAGGCCTTCGAACTATGGC. It encodes CASSDPRPSNYG. The entire CDR3 protein reads CASSDPRPSNYGYTF.

A word on this clone: The CDR3 is cut off 3 residues early in the read; its end comes from the germline J gene. V and J are TRBV6-4 and TRBJ2-4; 7 bases map to TRBD1. The CDR3 contains 14 residues. Germline CDR1 reads MRHNA; CDR2 reads SNTAGT. The CDR3 bases that were read are TGTGCCAGCAGTGAGGACGGGACAGCCTATGGT. Translating it yields CASSEDGTAYG. The complete CDR3 reads CASSEDGTAYGQYF.

Points on this clone: A junction end diverges from the germline sequence, so it may reflect a read error. Coverage ceases 3 residues before the CDR3 finishes, and the germline J gene fills in the end. This chain joins TRBV7-7 and TRBJ1-2; weak D call: TRBD1 (5 bases). Germline assignment: CDR1 SSHAT and CDR2 FNYEAQ (reference sequence). The CDR3 contains 13 residues. CDR3 sequence reads: CASSLAQDNDYTF. The sequenced CDR3 bases are TGTGCTAGCAGCTTAGCGCAGGACAATGAC.

Concerning this clone: The DNA ends 3 residues before the CDR3 does, and the rest of the CDR3 is filled in from the germline J gene. The J gene is TRBJ2-7, the V gene TRBV7-3; TRBD1 aligns across 7 bases. The CDR3 is made up of 14 amino acids. Per germline, CDR1 SGHTA and CDR2 FQGTGA. The V segment lost 2 bases and the J segment 5 bases; nucleotides outside the gene matches: 6. The CDR3 loop is CASSLQGGNDEQYF. Incomplete CDR3 DNA: TGTGCCAGCAGCTTACAAGGGGGCAATGACGAG.

As regards this clone: The read falls 3 residues short of the CDR3 end, and the missing part is taken from the germline J gene. The rearrangement links TRBV10-2 to TRBJ1-2; a weak D match, TRBD1 (6 bases). V lost 3 bases and J 5 bases, leaving 13 bases between the germline ends. The V gene's germline CDR1 is WSHSY and CDR2 SAAADI. The CDR3 consists of 14 residues. This CDR3 reads CASSEGGPHYGYTF. Partial CDR3 DNA: TGCGCCAGCAGTGAAGGGGGACCGCATTATGGC.

Concerning this clone itself: The read ends 3 residues early relative to the CDR3; the germline J gene fills the gap. This chain connects TRBV20-1 to TRBJ2-5; D could derive from TRBD1 or TRBD2 (5 bases each). This CDR3 has 14 amino acids. Trimming took 7 bases from V and 3 from J, leaving 18 bases between them. The germline gives CDR1 DFQATT, CDR2 SNEGSKA (reference sequence). The CDR3 sequence is CSGKKGRGEETQYF. CDR3 DNA, as far as it was read: TGCAGTGGAAAAAAGGGCAGAGGGGAAGAGACC.

Concerning this clone: The read finishes 3 residues shy of the CDR3 end, and the germline J gene is used to complete it. This sequence joins TRBV7-2 and TRBJ1-2, with D unclear. The CDR3 extends over 15 amino acids. Germline V gene lookup returns CDR1 SGHTA and CDR2 FQGNSA. Incomplete CDR3 DNA: TGTGCCAGCAGCTTATCCTACGGCGGCGACGGCGGC. Its translation: CASSLSYGGDGG. The CDR3 in its entirety is CASSLSYGGDGGYTF. The variable domain in full, completed from reference TRBV7-2 and TRBJ1-2, reads GAGVSQSPSNKVTEKGKDVELRCDPISGHTALYWYRQSLGQGLEFLIYFQGNSAPDKSGLPSDRFSAERTGGSVSTLTIQRTQQEDSAVYLCASSLSYGGDGGYTFGSGTRLTVV.

Worth noting for this clone: Read coverage stops 3 residues before the CDR3 terminus; the germline J gene supplies the remainder. The chain couples TRBV11-2 to TRBJ1-6; D perhaps matches TRBD1 (5 bases). The V end lost 1 base, the J end lost 7 bases, and 11 bases lay between the germline ends. This CDR3 contains 15 residues. Germline V gene sequence: CDR1 SGHAT, CDR2 FQNNGV. The CDR3 bases that were read are TGTGCCAGCAGCTTAGTGGCAGGGAGGAATTCACCC. Translated, it gives CASSLVAGRNSP. The complete CDR3 sequence is CASSLVAGRNSPLHF.

Details on this clone: One end of the junction is discordant with germline, which a read error may explain. Sequencing ends 3 residues short of the CDR3 end; the germline J gene provides the rest. V usage is TRBV7-7 and J usage is TRBJ2-5; 8 bases fit TRBD1. Germline loops: CDR1 SSHAT, CDR2 FNYEAQ (reference sequence). The CDR3 loop spans 14 amino acids. CDR3 DNA (partial): TGTGCTAGCAGCTTAGCACAGGGGGAGGAGACC. It translates to CASSLAQGEET. The complete CDR3 reads CASSLAQGEETQYF.

As for this clone: Coverage ceases 3 residues before the CDR3 finishes, and the germline J gene fills in the end. This rearrangement joins TRBV2 to TRBJ1-2; unclear D gene. This CDR3 contains 13 residues. CDR1 and CDR2 (germline): SNHLY, FYNNEI. The sequenced CDR3 bases are TGTGCCAGCAGTGCCGCGGGAGTTCTCGAC. This encodes CASSAAGVLD. The whole CDR3 protein reads CASSAAGVLDYTF.

Details on this clone: The read ends 3 residues early relative to the CDR3; the germline J gene fills the gap. V usage is TRBV5-1 and J usage is TRBJ1-2, with TRBD1 matching over 9 bases. CDR3 size: 16 residues. The V gene's germline CDR1 is SGHRS and CDR2 YFSETQ. With 4 bases clipped from V and 4 bases from J, the junction kept 11 bases outside the gene matches. The covered CDR3 bases are TGCGCCAGCAGCCTGGACAGGGGTGGTCTCTCCTATGGC. This translates into CASSLDRGGLSYG. In full, the CDR3 reads CASSLDRGGLSYGYTF. The variable domain in full, with the rest retrieved from reference TRBV5-1 and TRBJ1-2, is KAGVTQTPRYLIKTRGQQVTLSCSPISGHRSVSWYQQTPGQGLQFLFEYFSETQRNKGNFPGRFSGRQFSNSRSEMNVSTLELGDSALYLCASSLDRGGLSYGYTFGSGTRLTVV.

A note on this clone: The CDR3 end is not reached by the read, which stops 3 residues before it; the germline J gene fills it in. The gene calls are TRBV20-1 and TRBJ2-3; 13 nucleotides agree with TRBD2. The germline V gene has CDR1 DFQATT and CDR2 SNEGSKA (reference sequence). The CDR3 spans 17 residues. After removal of 3 bases from V and 3 bases from J, the junction contained 9 bases not matched to a gene. CDR3 sequence: CSASPFGLAGETDTQYF. CDR3 bases read: TGCAGTGCTAGTCCGTTTGGACTAGCGGGGGAGACAGATACG.

In regard to this clone: The read is 3 residues too short to cover the CDR3 end, so that end is filled in from the germline J gene. The J gene is TRBJ2-1, the V gene TRBV29-1; 9 nucleotides line up with TRBD2. The germline CDR1 and CDR2 sequences are SQVTM and ANQGSEA. CDR3 length: 13 residues. V lost 4 bases and J lost 8; bases outside the gene matches: 6. This chain's CDR3 is CSVAAGGPDEQFF. CDR3 bases read: TGCAGCGTTGCGGCGGGGGGGCCGGATGAG.

With regard to this clone: From the germline J gene comes the end of the CDR3, since the read stops 3 residues before it. The V gene is TRBV30, the J gene TRBJ2-7; 7 bases are a match to TRBD2. V was clipped by 0 bases and J by 3 bases; unmatched bases: 5. The CDR3 length is 14 residues. Germline CDR1 and CDR2: GTSNPN and SVGIG (reference sequence). Here the CDR3 reads CAWSVSSGYYEQYF. The sequenced CDR3 bases are TGTGCCTGGAGTGTAAGTAGCGGGTACTACGAG. Full variable domain (remainder filled in from reference TRBV30 and TRBJ2-7): SQTIHQWPATLVQPVGSPLSLECTVEGTSNPNLYWYRQAAGRGLQLLFYSVGIGQISSEVPQNLSASRPQDRQFILSSKKLLLSDSGFYLCAWSVSSGYYEQYFGPGTRLTVT.